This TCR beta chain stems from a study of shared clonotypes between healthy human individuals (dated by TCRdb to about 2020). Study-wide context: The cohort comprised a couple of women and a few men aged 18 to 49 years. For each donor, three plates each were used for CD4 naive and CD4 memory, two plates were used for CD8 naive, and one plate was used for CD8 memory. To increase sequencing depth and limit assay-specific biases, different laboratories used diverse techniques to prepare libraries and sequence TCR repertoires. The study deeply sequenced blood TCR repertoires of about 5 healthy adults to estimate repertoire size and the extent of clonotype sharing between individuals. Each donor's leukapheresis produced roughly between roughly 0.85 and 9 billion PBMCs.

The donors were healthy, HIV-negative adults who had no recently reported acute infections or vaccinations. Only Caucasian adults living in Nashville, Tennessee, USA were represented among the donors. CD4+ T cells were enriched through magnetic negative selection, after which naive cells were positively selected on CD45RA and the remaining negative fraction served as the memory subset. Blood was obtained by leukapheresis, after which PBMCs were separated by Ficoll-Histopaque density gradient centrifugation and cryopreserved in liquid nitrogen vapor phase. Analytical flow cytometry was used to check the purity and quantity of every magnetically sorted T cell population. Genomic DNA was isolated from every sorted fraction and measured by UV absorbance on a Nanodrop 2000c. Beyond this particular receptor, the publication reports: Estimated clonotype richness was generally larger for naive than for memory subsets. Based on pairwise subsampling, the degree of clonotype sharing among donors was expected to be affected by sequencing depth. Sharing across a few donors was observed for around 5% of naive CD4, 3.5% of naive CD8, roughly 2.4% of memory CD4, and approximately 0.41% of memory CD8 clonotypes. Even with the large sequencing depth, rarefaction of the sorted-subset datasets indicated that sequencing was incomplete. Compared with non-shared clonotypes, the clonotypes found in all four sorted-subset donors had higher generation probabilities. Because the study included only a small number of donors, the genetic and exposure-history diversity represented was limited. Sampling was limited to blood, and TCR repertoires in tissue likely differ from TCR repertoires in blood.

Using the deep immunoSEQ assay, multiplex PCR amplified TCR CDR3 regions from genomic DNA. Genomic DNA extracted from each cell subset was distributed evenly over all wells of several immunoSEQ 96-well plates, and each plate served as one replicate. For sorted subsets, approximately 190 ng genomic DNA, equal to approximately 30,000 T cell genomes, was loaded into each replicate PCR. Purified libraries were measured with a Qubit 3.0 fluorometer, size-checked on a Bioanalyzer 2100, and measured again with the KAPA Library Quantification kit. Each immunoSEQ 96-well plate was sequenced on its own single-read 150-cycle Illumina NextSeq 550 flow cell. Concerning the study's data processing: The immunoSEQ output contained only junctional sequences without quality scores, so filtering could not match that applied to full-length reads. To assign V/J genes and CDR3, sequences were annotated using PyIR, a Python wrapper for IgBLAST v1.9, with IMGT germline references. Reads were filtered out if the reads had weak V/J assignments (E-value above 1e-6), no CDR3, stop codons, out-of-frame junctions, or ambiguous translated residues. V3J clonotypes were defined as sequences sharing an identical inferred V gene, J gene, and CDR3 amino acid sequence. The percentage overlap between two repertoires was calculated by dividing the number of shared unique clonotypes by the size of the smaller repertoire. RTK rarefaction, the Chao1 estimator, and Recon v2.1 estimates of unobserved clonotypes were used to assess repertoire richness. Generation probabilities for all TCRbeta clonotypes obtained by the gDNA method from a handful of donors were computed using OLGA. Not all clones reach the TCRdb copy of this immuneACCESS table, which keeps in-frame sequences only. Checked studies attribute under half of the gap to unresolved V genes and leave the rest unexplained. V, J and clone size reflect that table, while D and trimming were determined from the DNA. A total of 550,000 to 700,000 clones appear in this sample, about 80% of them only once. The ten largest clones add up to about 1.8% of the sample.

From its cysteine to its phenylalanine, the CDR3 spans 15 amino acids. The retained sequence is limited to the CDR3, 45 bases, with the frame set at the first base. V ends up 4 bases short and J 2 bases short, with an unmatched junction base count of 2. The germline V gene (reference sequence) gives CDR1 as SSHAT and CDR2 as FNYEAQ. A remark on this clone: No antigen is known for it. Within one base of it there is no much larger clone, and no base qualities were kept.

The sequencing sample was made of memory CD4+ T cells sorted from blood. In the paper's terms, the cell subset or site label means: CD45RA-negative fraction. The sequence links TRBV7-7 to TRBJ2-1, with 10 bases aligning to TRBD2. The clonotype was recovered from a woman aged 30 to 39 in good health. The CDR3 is CASSSGTSAYNEQFF. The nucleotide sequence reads TGTGCCAGCAGCTCCGGGACTAGCGCCTACAATGAGCAGTTCTTC.